This T cell receptor beta chain originates from a study of blood T cell repertoires in COVID-19. Study-level information: COVID-19 samples, acute and convalescent, were from the United States, Italy and Spain. In each case, the material was cDNA or gDNA derived from T cells, B-cell-depleted T cells, or PBMCs.

In the original analysis: Researchers report that nucleated cell counts were estimated from reference gene primer amplification. Method: immunoSEQ multiplex PCR; TCRdb's copy keeps in-frame clones and lacks some. D and trimming come from the DNA, and the V and J calls and clone size come from that table. The sample includes roughly 160,000 clones, approximately 86% of them seen just once. Germline loops: CDR1 WSHSY, CDR2 SAAADI. The CDR3 contains 18 residues. Germline trimming cut 6 bases from V and 7 bases from J; bases unmatched to any gene: 17. Source material: peripheral blood. V and J are TRBV10-2 and TRBJ2-1; 11 nucleotides line up with TRBD2. This TCR derives from a man in his sixties with acute or convalescent COVID-19. CDR3 residues: CASSLPPGTSGPWNEQFF. As DNA, the CDR3 is TGCGCCAGCAGCCTACCCCCCGGGACTAGCGGACCTTGGAATGAGCAGTTCTTC.